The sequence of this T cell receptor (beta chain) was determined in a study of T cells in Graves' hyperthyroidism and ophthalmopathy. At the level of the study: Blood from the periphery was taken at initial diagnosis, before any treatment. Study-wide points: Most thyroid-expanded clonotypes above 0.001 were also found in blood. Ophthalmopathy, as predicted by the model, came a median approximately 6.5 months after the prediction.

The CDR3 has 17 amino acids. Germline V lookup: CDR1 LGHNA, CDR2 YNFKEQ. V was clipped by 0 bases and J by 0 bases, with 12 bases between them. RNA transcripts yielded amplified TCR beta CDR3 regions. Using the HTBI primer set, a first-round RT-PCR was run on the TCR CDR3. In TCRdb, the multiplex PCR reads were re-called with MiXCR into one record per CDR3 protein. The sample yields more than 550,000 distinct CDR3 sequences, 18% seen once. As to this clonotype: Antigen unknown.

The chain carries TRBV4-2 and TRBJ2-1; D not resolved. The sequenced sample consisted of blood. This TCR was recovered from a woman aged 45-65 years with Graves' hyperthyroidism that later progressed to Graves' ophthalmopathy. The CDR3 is CASSQEPSRISYNEQFF. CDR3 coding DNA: TGTGCCAGCAGCCAAGAACCCTCTCGGATCTCCTACAATGAGCAGTTCTTC.